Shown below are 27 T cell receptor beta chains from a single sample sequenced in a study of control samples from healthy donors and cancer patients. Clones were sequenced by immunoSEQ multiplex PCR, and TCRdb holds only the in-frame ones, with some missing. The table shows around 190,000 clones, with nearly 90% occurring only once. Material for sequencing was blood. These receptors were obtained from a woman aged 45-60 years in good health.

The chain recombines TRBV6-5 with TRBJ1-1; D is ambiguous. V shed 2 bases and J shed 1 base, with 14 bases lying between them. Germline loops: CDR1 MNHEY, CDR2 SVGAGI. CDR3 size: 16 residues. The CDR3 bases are TGTGCCAGCAGTTACGGTTCTTGGATTTCGAACACTGAAGCTTTCTTT. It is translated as CASSYGSWISNTEAFF.

The DNA for the CDR3 is TGTGCCAGCAACCTAGCGGGAGGGTCCTACAATGAGCAGTTCTTC. Translated: CASNLAGGSYNEQFF. The V gene is TRBV2, the J gene TRBJ2-1, with 12 bases fitting TRBD2. CDR3 length equals 15 residues. The germline gives CDR1 SNHLY, CDR2 FYNNEI. V lost 7 bases and J lost 1; bases outside the gene matches: 2.

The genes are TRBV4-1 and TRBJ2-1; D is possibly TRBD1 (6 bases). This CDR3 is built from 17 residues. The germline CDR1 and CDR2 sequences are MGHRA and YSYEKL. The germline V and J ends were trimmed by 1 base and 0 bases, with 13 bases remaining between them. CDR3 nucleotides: TGCGCCAGCAGCCAAGCCCCGGACAGTATCTCCTACAATGAGCAGTTCTTC. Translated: CASSQAPDSISYNEQFF.

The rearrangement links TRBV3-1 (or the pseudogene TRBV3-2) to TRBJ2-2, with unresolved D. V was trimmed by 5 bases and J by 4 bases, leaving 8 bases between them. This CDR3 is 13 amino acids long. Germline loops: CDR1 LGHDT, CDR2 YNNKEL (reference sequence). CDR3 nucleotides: TGTGCCAGCAGCTCCCGTCCCACCGGGGAGCTGTTTTTT. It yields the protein CASSSRPTGELFF.

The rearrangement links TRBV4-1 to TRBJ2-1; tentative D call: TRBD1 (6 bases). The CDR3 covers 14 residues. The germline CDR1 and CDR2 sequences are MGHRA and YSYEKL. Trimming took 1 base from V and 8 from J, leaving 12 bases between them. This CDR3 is CASSQGTGWDEQFF. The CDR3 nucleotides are TGCGCCAGCAGCCAAGGCACAGGGTGGGATGAGCAGTTCTTC.

Written as DNA, the CDR3 is TGTGCCACCAGTGATTTGCTTGGGGGAGAGACCCAGTACTTC. Residues: CATSDLLGGETQYF. The chain joins TRBV24-1 to TRBJ2-5, with D perhaps matching TRBD1 or TRBD2 (5 bases each). The germline V gene encodes CDR1 KGHDR and CDR2 SFDVKD. The CDR3 covers 14 residues. The V gene lost 0 bases and the J gene lost 4 bases, with 8 bases spanning the gap.

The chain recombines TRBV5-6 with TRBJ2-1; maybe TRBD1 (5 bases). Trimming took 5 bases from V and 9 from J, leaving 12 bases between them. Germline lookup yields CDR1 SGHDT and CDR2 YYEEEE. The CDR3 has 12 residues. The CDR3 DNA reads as TGTGCCAGCAGTGTGGAAGGGGTTGAGCAGTTCTTC. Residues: CASSVEGVEQFF.

CDR3: CASSFGTRSTDTQYF. The CDR3 nucleotides are TGTGCCAGCAGTTTTGGGACGCGAAGCACAGATACGCAGTATTTT. J is TRBJ2-3 and V is TRBV28; D may match TRBD1 or TRBD2 (5 bases each). The CDR3 contains 15 residues. Trimming took off 3 bases at V and 0 bases at J, with 10 bases between the two ends. Looked up from germline, CDR1 is MDHEN and CDR2 is SYDVKM.

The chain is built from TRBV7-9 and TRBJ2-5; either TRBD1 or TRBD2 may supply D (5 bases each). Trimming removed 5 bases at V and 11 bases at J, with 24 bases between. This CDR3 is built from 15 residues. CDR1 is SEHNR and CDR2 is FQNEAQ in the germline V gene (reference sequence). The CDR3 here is CASSLKGRHVGSQYF. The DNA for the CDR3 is TGTGCCAGCAGCCTCAAGGGACGACACGTTGGATCTCAGTACTTC.

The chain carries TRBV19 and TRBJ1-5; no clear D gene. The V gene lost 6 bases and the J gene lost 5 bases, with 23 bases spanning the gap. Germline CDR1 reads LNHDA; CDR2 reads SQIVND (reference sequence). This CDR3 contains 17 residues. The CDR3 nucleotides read TGTGCCAGTAGCTCCCCTCGAGGAGTCGGTGTCGATCAGCCCCAGCATTTT. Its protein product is CASSSPRGVGVDQPQHF.

The CDR3 spells CASSRTGSHAFF. The CDR3 bases are TGTGCCAGTAGCCGAACAGGGTCTCATGCTTTCTTT. J is TRBJ1-1 and V is TRBV19; weak D call: TRBD1 (6 bases). The CDR3 is made up of 12 amino acids. The germline V gene encodes CDR1 LNHDA and CDR2 SQIVND (reference sequence). V was pared by 6 bases and J by 11 bases, with 16 bases between.

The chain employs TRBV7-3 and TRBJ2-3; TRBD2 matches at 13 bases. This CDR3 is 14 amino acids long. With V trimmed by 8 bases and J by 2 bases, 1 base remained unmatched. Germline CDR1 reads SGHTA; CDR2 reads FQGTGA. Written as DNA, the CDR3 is TGTGCCAGCGGGACTAGCGGGGTCACAGATACGCAGTATTTT. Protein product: CASGTSGVTDTQYF.

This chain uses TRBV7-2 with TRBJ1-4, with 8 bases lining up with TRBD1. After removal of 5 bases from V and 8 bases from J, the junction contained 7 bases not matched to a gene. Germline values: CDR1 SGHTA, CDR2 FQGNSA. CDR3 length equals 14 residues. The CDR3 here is CASSPTGAGEKLFF. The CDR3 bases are TGTGCCAGCAGCCCGACAGGGGCGGGGGAAAAACTGTTTTTT.

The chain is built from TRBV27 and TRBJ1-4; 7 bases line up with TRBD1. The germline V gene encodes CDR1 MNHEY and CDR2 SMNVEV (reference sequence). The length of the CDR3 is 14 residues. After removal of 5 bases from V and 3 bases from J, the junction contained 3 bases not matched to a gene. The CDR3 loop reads CASSLGQPNEKLFF. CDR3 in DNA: TGTGCCAGCAGTCTGGGACAGCCTAATGAAAAACTGTTTTTT.

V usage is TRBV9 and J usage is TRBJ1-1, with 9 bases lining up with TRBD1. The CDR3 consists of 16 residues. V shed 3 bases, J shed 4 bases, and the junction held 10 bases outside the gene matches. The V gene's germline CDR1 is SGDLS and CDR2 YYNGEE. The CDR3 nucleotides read TGTGCCAGCAGCGCCGGGGGGACAGGGAGGGGCACTGAAGCTTTCTTT. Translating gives CASSAGGTGRGTEAFF. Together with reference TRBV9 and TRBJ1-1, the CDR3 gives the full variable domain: DSGVTQTPKHLITATGQRVTLRCSPRSGDLSVYWYQQSLDQGLQFLIQYYNGEERAKGNILERFSAQQFPDLHSELNLSSLELGDSALYFCASSAGGTGRGTEAFFGQGTRLTVV.

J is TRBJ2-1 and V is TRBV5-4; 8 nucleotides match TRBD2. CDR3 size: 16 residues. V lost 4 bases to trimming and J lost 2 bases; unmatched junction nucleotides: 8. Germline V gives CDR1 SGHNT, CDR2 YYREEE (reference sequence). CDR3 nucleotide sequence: TGTGCCAGCAGCCCGTCCAAGGGACTAGCCTACAATGAGCAGTTCTTC. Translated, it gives CASSPSKGLAYNEQFF. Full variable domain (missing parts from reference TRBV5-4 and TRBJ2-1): ETGVTQSPTHLIKTRGQQVTLRCSSQSGHNTVSWYQQALGQGPQFIFQYYREEENGRGNFPPRFSGLQFPNYSSELNVNALELDDSALYLCASSPSKGLAYNEQFFGPGTRLTVL.

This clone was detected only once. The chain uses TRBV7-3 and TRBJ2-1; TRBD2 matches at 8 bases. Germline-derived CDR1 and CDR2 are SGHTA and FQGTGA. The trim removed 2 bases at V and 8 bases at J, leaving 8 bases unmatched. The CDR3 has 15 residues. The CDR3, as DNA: TGTGCCAGCAGCTTACGGGCGGGAGGAATCCATGAGCAGTTCTTC. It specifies CASSLRAGGIHEQFF. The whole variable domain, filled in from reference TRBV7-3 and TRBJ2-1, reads GAGVSQTPSNKVTEKGKYVELRCDPISGHTALYWYRQSLGQGPEFLIYFQGTGAADDSGLPNDRFFAVRPEGSVSTLKIQRTERGDSAVYLCASSLRAGGIHEQFFGPGTRLTVL.

In DNA, the CDR3 is TGTGCCAGCAGCTTAACAACGAATTCACCCCTCCACTTT. The encoded protein is CASSLTTNSPLHF. The chain combines TRBV5-4 with TRBJ1-6; no clear D. Germline CDR1 and CDR2: SGHNT and YYREEE (reference sequence). The CDR3 has 13 amino acids. The V gene lost 2 bases and the J gene lost 7 bases, with 7 bases spanning the gap. Complete variable domain (other parts from reference TRBV5-4 and TRBJ1-6): ETGVTQSPTHLIKTRGQQVTLRCSSQSGHNTVSWYQQALGQGPQFIFQYYREEENGRGNFPPRFSGLQFPNYSSELNVNALELDDSALYLCASSLTTNSPLHFGNGTRLTVT.

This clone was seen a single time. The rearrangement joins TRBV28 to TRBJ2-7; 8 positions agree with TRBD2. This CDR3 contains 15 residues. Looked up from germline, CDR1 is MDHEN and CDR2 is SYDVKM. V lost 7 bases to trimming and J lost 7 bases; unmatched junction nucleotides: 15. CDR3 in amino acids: CASMTVGLGEGEQYF. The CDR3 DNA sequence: TGTGCCAGCATGACAGTGGGACTAGGAGAGGGTGAGCAGTACTTC. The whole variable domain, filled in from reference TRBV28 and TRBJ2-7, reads DVKVTQSSRYLVKRTGEKVFLECVQDMDHENMFWYRQDPGLGLRLIYFSYDVKMKEKGDIPEGYSVSREKKERFSLILESASTNQTSMYLCASMTVGLGEGEQYFGPGTRLTVT.

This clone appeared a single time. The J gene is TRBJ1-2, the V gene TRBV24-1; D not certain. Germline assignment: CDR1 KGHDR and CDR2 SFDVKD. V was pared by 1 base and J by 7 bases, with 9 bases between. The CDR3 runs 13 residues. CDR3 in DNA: TGTGCCACCAGTGATTTTAAAGGGAGTGGCTACACCTTC. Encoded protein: CATSDFKGSGYTF.

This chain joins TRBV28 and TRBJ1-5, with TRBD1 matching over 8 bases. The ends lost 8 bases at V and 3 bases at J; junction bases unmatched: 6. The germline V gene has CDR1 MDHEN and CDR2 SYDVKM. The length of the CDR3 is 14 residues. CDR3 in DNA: TGTGCCAGCGACACGACAGGGGCCAATCAGCCCCAGCATTTT. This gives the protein CASDTTGANQPQHF.

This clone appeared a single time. The DNA for the CDR3 is TGTGCCAGCAGCCCCCTGGGGGGGCGGAACACTGAAGCTTTCTTT. It is translated as CASSPLGGRNTEAFF. The chain couples TRBV7-9 to TRBJ1-1, with TRBD1 as a possible D gene (6 bases). This CDR3 region has 15 residues. Germline V lookup: CDR1 SEHNR, CDR2 FQNEAQ (reference sequence). The V end lost 5 bases, the J end lost 1 base, and 14 bases lay between the germline ends.

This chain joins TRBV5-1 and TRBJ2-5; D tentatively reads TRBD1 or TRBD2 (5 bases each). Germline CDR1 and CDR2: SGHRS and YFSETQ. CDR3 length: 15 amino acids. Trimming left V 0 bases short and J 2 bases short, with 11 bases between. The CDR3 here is CASSLDAGAQETQYF. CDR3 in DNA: TGCGCCAGCAGCTTGGATGCCGGGGCTCAAGAGACCCAGTACTTC.

The CDR3: CASSQPGQTNEQFF. The DNA for the CDR3 is TGTGCCAGCAGCCAACCGGGACAGACAAATGAGCAGTTCTTC. This chain joins TRBV3-1 (or the pseudogene TRBV3-2) and TRBJ2-1; 7 nucleotides match TRBD1. The germline V gene encodes CDR1 LGHDT and CDR2 YNNKEL (reference sequence). V lost 2 bases and J lost 7; bases outside the gene matches: 5. The CDR3 is 14 amino acids.

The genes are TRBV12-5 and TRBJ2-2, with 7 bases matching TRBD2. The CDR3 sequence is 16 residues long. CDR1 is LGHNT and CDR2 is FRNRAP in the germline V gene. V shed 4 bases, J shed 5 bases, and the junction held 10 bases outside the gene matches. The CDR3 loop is CASGSYGLGLTGELFF. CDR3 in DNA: TGTGCTAGTGGTTCCTACGGACTAGGCCTTACCGGGGAGCTGTTTTTT. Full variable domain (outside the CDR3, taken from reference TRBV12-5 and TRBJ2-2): DARVTQTPRHKVTEMGQEVTMRCQPILGHNTVFWYRQTMMQGLELLAYFRNRAPLDDSGMPKDRFSAEMPDATLATLKIQPSEPRDSAVYFCASGSYGLGLTGELFFGEGSRLTVL.

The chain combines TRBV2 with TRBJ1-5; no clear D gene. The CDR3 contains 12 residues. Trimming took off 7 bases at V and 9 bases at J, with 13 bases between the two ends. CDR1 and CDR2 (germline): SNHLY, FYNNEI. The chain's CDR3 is CASNSEDGPQHF. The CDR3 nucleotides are TGTGCCAGCAACAGTGAGGACGGGCCCCAGCATTTT.

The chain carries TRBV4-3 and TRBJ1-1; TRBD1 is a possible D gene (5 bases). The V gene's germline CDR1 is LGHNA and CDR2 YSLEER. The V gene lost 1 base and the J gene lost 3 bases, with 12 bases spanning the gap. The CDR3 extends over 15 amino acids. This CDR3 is CASSQVKGRDTEAFF. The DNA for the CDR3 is TGCGCCAGCAGCCAAGTAAAGGGGCGGGACACTGAAGCTTTCTTT.